The sequence of this T cell receptor (beta chain) was determined in a study of blood T cell repertoires in COVID-19 (dated by TCRdb to about 2020). Background for the entire study: The collaborator samples originated in the United States, Italy and Spain and spanned the acute and convalescent phases of COVID-19. The prospective study material was composed of cDNA or gDNA derived from T cells, B-cell-depleted T cells, or PBMCs. Subjects who had been exposed to COVID-19, were actively infected with it, or had recovered from it provided the deeply sampled blood TCRbeta repertoires that made up the dataset. The repertoires were made available in a free public database intended to serve as a resource for research on the immune response to SARS-CoV-2. Samples came from the ongoing ImmuneRACE study (first 160 participants) plus 1,254 subjects from 6 global collaborators. Sample metadata almost always included a de-identified subject ID, COVID-19 status, age in years and sex. Where available, HLA class I and class II types were obtained from metadata supplied by the sample provider rather than from assay-based typing. General findings and caveats noted by the study authors: Clinical and demographic metadata were provided uncurated, with the amount varying by source and participant.

TCRbeta CDR3 regions were amplified from genomic DNA by means of the immunoSEQ Assay, a bias-controlled multiplex PCR. The authors' pipeline ran thus. Nucleated cell counts per sample were estimated from amplification of reference gene primers within the assay. Sequence reads were collapsed and filtered to measure the absolute abundance of every unique TCRbeta CDR3 rearrangement. For each sample, productive Simpson clonality was calculated as the square root of Simpson's diversity index across productive rearrangements. TCRdb provides this immuneACCESS table in a form limited to in-frame rearrangements. Some clones are lacking; in checked studies, under half of them reflect an unresolved V gene, and why the rest are absent is not known. V and J calls and clone size come straight from that table; D and trimming were deduced from the DNA. The sample table holds about 160,000 clones, of which about 74% were seen once. 7% to 9% of the sample rests with the top ten.

Concerning this clone: Its antigen remains undetermined. Base-call qualities are not available, and no considerably larger clone is one nucleotide away.

The collaborating institutions used their own protocols to collect whole blood in K2EDTA tubes. For TCRbeta analysis, collaborator samples were shipped as frozen whole blood, as isolated PBMCs, or as DNA extracted from either sample type. The CDR3 spans 14 residues, from the cysteine through the phenylalanine. CDR3 DNA only is kept here, 42 bases in frame from base 1. CDR1 and CDR2, looked up from the germline V gene, are SGHAT and FQNNGV. V was cut back by 1 base and J by 5 bases, leaving a gap of 12 bases between them. Material for sequencing was peripheral blood. The clonotype was recovered from a man between 60 and 75 years old with acute or convalescent COVID-19. The V gene is TRBV11-2 and the J gene is TRBJ2-7; the D gene is perhaps TRBD1, from 6 matching bases. The CDR3 region: CASSLAQGKNEQYF. The nucleotide sequence is given as TGTGCCAGCAGCTTAGCACAGGGTAAAAACGAGCAGTACTTC.